This T cell receptor (beta chain) was recorded in a study of read filtering for tumor transcriptome and immune sequencing. In the study overall: Among patients, 17 to 20 were male and 15 or so female, aged roughly 47 to 90 (mean around 61). By R-ISS, stages I, II and III held 8, 16 and 7 patients.

This library used roughly 0.4 ug RNA and molecular barcoded adaptors spanning alpha/delta and beta/gamma chains. MiXCR, run by TCRdb on the reads, gives a single entry per CDR3 protein. This table holds about 6,000 distinct CDR3 sequences, roughly a quarter found once. This CDR3 comprises 13 residues. The germline V gene encodes CDR1 LNHDA and CDR2 SQIVND (reference sequence). V was shortened by 3 bases and J by 4 bases, with 7 bases between the two germline ends. The table lists this clonotype with many counts. Bone marrow was sampled from every patient at the time of active disease. Sequenced: a population of CD138-negative cells sorted from bone marrow. The chain combines TRBV19 with TRBJ1-5; D remains unclear. The receptor was derived from a donor aged 40 or over with multiple myeloma. The CDR3 protein is CASSIAHNQPQHF. For the CDR3, the DNA is TGTGCCAGTAGTATTGCCCATAATCAGCCCCAGCATTTT. Using reference TRBV19 and TRBJ1-5 for the parts outside the CDR3, the full variable domain is DGGITQSPKYLFRKEGQNVTLSCEQNLNHDAMYWYRQDPGQGLRLIYYSQIVNDFQKGDIAEGYSVSREKKESFPLTVTSAQKNPTAFYLCASSIAHNQPQHFGDGTRLSIL.